Each of the 21 T cell receptor beta chains below was sequenced from the same sample in a study of blood T cell repertoires in COVID-19. TCRdb's table, derived via immunoSEQ multiplex PCR, lists solely in-frame clones and lacks some. The sample holds 150,000 to 200,000 clones, around 81% seen once. Sequenced material: peripheral blood. These TCRs come from a woman older than 75 with COVID-19, enrolled during active disease.

This clone has only a few counts. The chain couples TRBV14 to TRBJ2-7; a weak D match, TRBD1 (5 bases). This CDR3 contains 13 residues. Germline V gene lookup returns CDR1 SGHDN and CDR2 FVKESK. V lost 1 base, J lost 5 bases, and 9 bases lay in between. CDR3 coding DNA: TGTGCCAGCAGCCAAGTTCCAGGGAACGAGCAGTACTTC. It encodes CASSQVPGNEQYF.

J is TRBJ1-5 and V is TRBV7-9; maybe TRBD1 (5 bases). The CDR3 runs 14 residues. Looked up from germline, CDR1 is SEHNR and CDR2 is FQNEAQ (reference sequence). V lost 5 bases and J lost 2, with 10 bases in between. CDR3 sequence reads: CASSPGGGNQPQHF. Written as DNA, the CDR3 is TGTGCCAGCAGCCCGGGGGGGGGCAATCAGCCCCAGCATTTT.

The chain couples TRBV2 to TRBJ1-6; possible D gene TRBD1, 6 bases. Trimming stripped 7 bases from V and 2 bases from J, with 12 bases between. Germline assignment: CDR1 SNHLY and CDR2 FYNNEI. The CDR3 is made up of 15 amino acids. The CDR3 reads CASIPDSTYNSPLHF. The CDR3 coding sequence is TGTGCCAGCATCCCGGACAGCACCTATAATTCACCCCTCCACTTT.

V and J are TRBV11-2 and TRBJ2-6; D is perhaps TRBD2 (5 bases). The germline V gene encodes CDR1 SGHAT and CDR2 FQNNGV. CDR3 size: 16 residues. Deletions cut 5 bases from V and 2 bases from J, with 13 bases between. The CDR3 nucleotides are TGTGCCAGCAGCCGCTTGCTGGGAGCTGGGGCCAACGTCCTGACTTTC. This encodes CASSRLLGAGANVLTF.

The chain combines TRBV27 with TRBJ1-1; the match to TRBD1 covers 8 bases. The germline V gene encodes CDR1 MNHEY and CDR2 SMNVEV (reference sequence). V was pared by 8 bases and J by 4 bases, with 9 bases of the junction left unmatched. The CDR3 runs 14 residues. CDR3 DNA sequence: TGTGCCAGCGGGAACAGGGGGAGTCTCACTGAAGCTTTCTTT. Amino acids: CASGNRGSLTEAFF.

The chain carries TRBV7-9 and TRBJ2-1; the match to TRBD1 covers 7 bases. There are 14 residues in the CDR3. The V gene's germline CDR1 is SEHNR and CDR2 FQNEAQ (reference sequence). Trimming cost V 6 bases and J 8 bases; bases outside gene matches: 10. In nucleotides, the CDR3 is TGTGCCAGCAGTTTCTCTAGGGGGCCGGATGAGCAGTTCTTC. This sequence encodes CASSFSRGPDEQFF.

The rearrangement joins TRBV7-9 to TRBJ2-3, with TRBD2 as a possible D gene (6 bases). The germline gives CDR1 SEHNR, CDR2 FQNEAQ (reference sequence). V was pared by 5 bases and J by 4 bases, with 10 bases between. There are 13 residues in the CDR3. The CDR3 spells CASSPEGPDTQYF. CDR3 bases: TGTGCCAGCAGCCCGGAGGGACCAGATACGCAGTATTTT.

This clone was counted at least ten times. The chain links TRBV28 to TRBJ2-7; 11 bases are a match to TRBD1. CDR1 and CDR2 from the germline V gene are MDHEN and SYDVKM. V shed 4 bases, J shed 3 bases, and the junction held 5 bases outside the gene matches. The CDR3 is made up of 15 amino acids. The CDR3 bases are TGTGCCAGCAGTTACTCCGGGACAGGGGGCTACGAGCAGTACTTC. Its protein product is CASSYSGTGGYEQYF.

The rearrangement uses TRBV6-2 or TRBV6-3 and TRBJ2-7; D might be TRBD1 (6 bases). The CDR3 totals 15 residues. The V gene lost 5 bases and the J gene lost 2 bases, with 16 bases spanning the gap. The germline V gene encodes CDR1 MNHEY and CDR2 SVGEGT. The CDR3 coding sequence is TGTGCCAGCAGTCCCAGGGGACAATTACCCTACGAGCAGTACTTC. It codes for CASSPRGQLPYEQYF.

The V call is TRBV6-2 or TRBV6-3, the J call TRBJ2-7; the D gene is possibly TRBD2 (7 bases). Per the germline V gene, CDR1 is MNHEY and CDR2 is SVGEGT. The V end was cut by 2 bases, the J end by 4 bases, with 9 bases between. The CDR3 length is 13 residues. Written as DNA, the CDR3 is TGTGCCAGCAGTTACCGGGGGGCGTACGAGCAGTACTTC. Its translation is CASSYRGAYEQYF.

The chain carries TRBV30 and TRBJ1-1; maybe TRBD1 (6 bases). Trimming removed 4 bases at V and 7 bases at J, with 13 bases between. The CDR3 extends over 12 amino acids. The V gene's germline CDR1 is GTSNPN and CDR2 SVGIG (reference sequence). The CDR3 nucleotides are TGTGCCTGGACCCAAGGGGGGGTTGAAGCTTTCTTT. As protein: CAWTQGGVEAFF.

This chain connects TRBV20-1 to TRBJ1-6; D is unresolved. The germline CDR1 and CDR2 sequences are DFQATT and SNEGSKA (reference sequence). The length of the CDR3 is 14 residues. With 3 bases removed from V and 8 bases from J, the gap between germline ends came to 14 bases. The CDR3 bases are TGCAGTGCTAGTATTGAAGAGGTTTATTCACCCCTCCACTTT. Amino acid sequence: CSASIEEVYSPLHF.

CDR3 in DNA: TGTGCCAGCAGCTTCGGACAGCCTACCGGGGAGCTGTTTTTT. This encodes CASSFGQPTGELFF. V usage is TRBV7-9 and J usage is TRBJ2-2; TRBD1 is a possible D gene (6 bases). The CDR3 runs 14 residues. V was cut by 3 bases and J by 5 bases, with 10 bases left in between. CDR1 is SEHNR, CDR2 FQNEAQ, per germline (reference sequence).

The rearrangement uses TRBV21-1 and TRBJ2-7; TRBD1 is the table's D call and was not checked against the DNA. TRBV21-1 is labeled a pseudogene. The CDR3 loop spans 13 amino acids. The CDR3 loop reads CASRWTGGHEQYF. The CDR3 coding sequence is TGTGCCAGCAGGTGGACAGGGGGGCACGAGCAGTACTTC.

The chain combines TRBV13 with TRBJ2-3; TRBD2 agrees at 13 bases. The V gene's germline CDR1 is PRHDT and CDR2 FYEKMQ (reference sequence). J gave up 2 bases and V 5 bases, and 7 bases lay outside the gene matches. The CDR3 consists of 17 residues. CDR3 nucleotide sequence: TGTGCCAGCAGCACATCGACTAGCGGGGGGTCCACAGATACGCAGTATTTT. Protein product: CASSTSTSGGSTDTQYF.

The rearrangement joins TRBV30 to TRBJ2-5, with 7 positions matching TRBD2. The V and J ends lost 3 bases and 5 bases, in that order; junction bases with no gene match: 18. The CDR3 totals 17 residues. The germline V gene encodes CDR1 GTSNPN and CDR2 SVGIG (reference sequence). The CDR3 region is CAWRQTRGEGNRETQYF. CDR3 sequence (DNA): TGTGCCTGGAGACAAACACGGGGGGAGGGGAATAGGGAGACCCAGTACTTC.

V gene TRBV28 combines with J gene TRBJ2-5; 10 bases are shared with TRBD2. Germline CDR1 and CDR2: MDHEN and SYDVKM. The J segment lost 2 bases and the V segment lost 7 bases, leaving 10 bases of the junction unmatched. This CDR3 region has 16 residues. The CDR3 coding sequence is TGTGCCAGCAACCCCTTGGGAGCGGGAGGGCAAGAGACCCAGTACTTC. Protein: CASNPLGAGGQETQYF.

The chain recombines TRBV14 with TRBJ2-5; D remains ambiguous. V dropped 1 base and J dropped 7 bases, with 13 bases sitting between them. Germline CDR1 SGHDN, CDR2 FVKESK. The CDR3 runs to 14 residues. CDR3 sequence (DNA): TGTGCCAGCAGCCAAGGAAAATACACCCCGACCCAGTACTTC. As protein: CASSQGKYTPTQYF.

This clone was picked up one time. This rearrangement joins TRBV5-4 to TRBJ2-7; 9 bases fit TRBD2. The CDR3 sequence is 15 residues long. Germline assignment: CDR1 SGHNT and CDR2 YYREEE (reference sequence). The junction had 8 bases not matched to a gene; V was cut back by 3 bases and J by 4 bases. Written as DNA, the CDR3 is TGTGCCAGCAGCTCCCGGACTAGCGTTAATTACGAGCAGTACTTC. Its translation: CASSSRTSVNYEQYF.

This clone came up once. V is TRBV5-1 and J is TRBJ1-1; possible D gene TRBD1, 6 bases. Germline CDR1 reads SGHRS; CDR2 reads YFSETQ. This CDR3 spans 14 amino acids. With 0 bases removed from V and 0 bases from J, the gap between germline ends came to 6 bases. This chain's CDR3 is CASSLDRVNTEAFF. Written as DNA, the CDR3 is TGCGCCAGCAGCTTGGACAGGGTGAACACTGAAGCTTTCTTT.

The rearrangement uses TRBV5-1 and TRBJ2-1; 7 bases are shared with TRBD2. The CDR3 is made up of 17 amino acids. J was trimmed by 8 bases and V by 1 base; bases with no gene match: 15. Germline values: CDR1 SGHRS, CDR2 YFSETQ. The CDR3: CASSLRGGPPQTDEQFF. The CDR3 DNA is TGCGCCAGCAGCTTGCGCGGGGGACCACCGCAGACGGATGAGCAGTTCTTC.